This TCR beta chain is from a study of graft-versus-host responses after intestinal transplantation. In the study overall: Multivisceral, liver-intestinal, or isolated intestinal transplants were received by the recipients. Study conclusions and caveats: Peak levels of circulating GvH clones tracked with early post-transplant HvG declines.

Libraries were prepared by immunoSEQ multiplex PCR; TCRdb keeps only in-frame clonotypes and omits some of them. The data contain roughly 100,000 clones, approximately 94% of them seen just once; the ten biggest clones take up 0.95% to 1.5%. Concerning this clone itself: The antigen remains undetermined.

The TCR originated in a human donor who received an intestinal transplant. The source was unstimulated CD8+ T cells sorted from spleen or lymph node cells, collected before intestinal transplant.

CDR3 DNA sequence: TGCGCCAGCAGCTCTCGGCCTGGTAATTCTAACACTGAAGCTTTCTTT. This sequence encodes CASSSRPGNSNTEAFF. This chain joins TRBV4-1 and TRBJ1-1, with D unresolved. This CDR3 contains 16 residues. Between the trimmed V and J ends, which lost 5 bases and 2 bases, there was a span of 18 bases. The germline V gene has CDR1 MGHRA and CDR2 YSYEKL.